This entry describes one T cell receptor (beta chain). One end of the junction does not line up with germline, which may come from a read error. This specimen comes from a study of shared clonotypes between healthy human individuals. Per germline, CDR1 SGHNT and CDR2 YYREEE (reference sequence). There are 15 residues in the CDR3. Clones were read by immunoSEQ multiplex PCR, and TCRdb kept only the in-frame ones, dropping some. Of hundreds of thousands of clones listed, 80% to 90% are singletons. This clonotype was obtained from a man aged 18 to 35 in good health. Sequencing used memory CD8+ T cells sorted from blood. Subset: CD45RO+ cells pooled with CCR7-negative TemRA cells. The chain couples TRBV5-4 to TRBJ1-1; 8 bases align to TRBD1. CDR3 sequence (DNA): TGTGCCAGCAGCGGTTGGACAGGGCCGAACACTAAAGCTTTCTTT. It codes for CASSGWTGPNTKAFF.